This T cell receptor (beta chain) was documented in a study of shared clonotypes between healthy human individuals. Across the study: The cohort comprised a couple of women and a few men. Their ages spanned 18 to 49 years. Used for every donor were three CD4 naive, three CD4 memory, two CD8 naive and one CD8 memory plate. Regarding the study as a whole: Donor clonotype sharing was expected to depend on sequencing depth. Among non-shared clonotypes, generation probabilities were lower than among those shared by all four donors.

In the case of this clone: Its antigen is still unknown.

CDR1 SEHNR and CDR2 FQNEAQ come from the germline V gene (reference sequence). Deletions cut 1 base from V and 5 bases from J, with 12 bases between. This CDR3 has 15 residues. The assay was immunoSEQ multiplex PCR, and TCRdb's table has in-frame clones only and misses some. Of roughly 520,000 clones in the sample, around 95% were seen once. The chain recombines TRBV7-9 with TRBJ1-5; D is possibly TRBD1 (6 bases). The sequenced material came from naive CD4+ T cells sorted from blood. Subset reported: CD45RA+ positively selected. This TCR came from a woman in her 30s in good health. Here the CDR3 DNA reads TGTGCCAGCAGCTTAGGTATCGGGGGGCATCAGCCCCAGCATTTT. It yields the protein CASSLGIGGHQPQHF.